Each of the 17 T cell receptor beta chains below was sequenced from the same sample in a study of blood T cell repertoires in COVID-19. TCRdb's table, derived via immunoSEQ multiplex PCR, lists solely in-frame clones and lacks some. The table shows about 62,000 clones, with 86% occurring only once. Sequenced sample: peripheral blood. The origin of the receptors is a woman of 80 years or more with acute or convalescent COVID-19.

The CDR3, as DNA: TGTGCCTGGAGTGCAACAGGGGTCTCCTATGGCTACACCTTC. It encodes CAWSATGVSYGYTF. The V call is TRBV30, the J call TRBJ1-2, with TRBD1 matching over 7 bases. The CDR3 is 14 residues long. V lost 1 base and J lost 4; bases outside the gene matches: 6. Germline values: CDR1 GTSNPN, CDR2 SVGIG (reference sequence).

The chain uses TRBV11-2 and TRBJ1-3; the D is unclear. This CDR3 is 14 amino acids long. Trimming removed 2 bases from V and 0 bases from J, with 5 bases in between. Germline loops: CDR1 SGHAT, CDR2 FQNNGV. CDR3 bases: TGTGCCAGCAGCTTAATCCACTCTGGAAACACCATATATTTT. Its translation: CASSLIHSGNTIYF.

The rearrangement uses TRBV11-2 and TRBJ1-2, with a tentative D call TRBD1 (6 bases). CDR1 is SGHAT, CDR2 FQNNGV, per germline. The CDR3 has 15 residues. Trimming cost V 5 bases and J 3 bases, with 16 bases left between them. CDR3: CASSRGGARDYGYTF. Written as DNA, the CDR3 is TGTGCCAGCAGCCGAGGGGGGGCAAGGGACTATGGCTACACCTTC.

V and J are TRBV5-1 and TRBJ1-1, with D possibly being TRBD1 (5 bases). The CDR3 is 18 residues long. CDR1 and CDR2 from the germline V gene are SGHRS and YFSETQ. V shed 4 bases and J shed 1 base, with 23 bases lying between them. The CDR3 here is CASSSARQGVRWNTEAFF. CDR3 DNA sequence: TGCGCCAGCAGCAGCGCACGACAAGGGGTCCGCTGGAACACTGAAGCTTTCTTT. The whole variable domain, remainder taken from reference TRBV5-1 and TRBJ1-1, is KAGVTQTPRYLIKTRGQQVTLSCSPISGHRSVSWYQQTPGQGLQFLFEYFSETQRNKGNFPGRFSGRQFSNSRSEMNVSTLELGDSALYLCASSSARQGVRWNTEAFFGQGTRLTVV.

V usage is TRBV6-5 and J usage is TRBJ2-1, with TRBD2 matching 7 bases. The CDR3 is made up of 13 amino acids. After removal of 6 bases from V and 10 bases from J, the junction contained 9 bases not matched to a gene. Germline V gene data show CDR1 as MNHEY and CDR2 as SVGAGI. Here the CDR3 reads CASRWTSFNEQFF. The CDR3 nucleotides read TGTGCCAGCAGGTGGACTAGTTTTAACGAGCAGTTCTTC.

The chain combines TRBV29-1 with TRBJ2-1, with D possibly matching TRBD1 (6 bases). Germline V gene data show CDR1 as SQVTM and CDR2 as ANQGSEA. Trimming took 7 bases from V and 3 from J, leaving 13 bases between them. The CDR3 is made up of 13 amino acids. DNA of the CDR3: TGCAGCGGTGGGGGCAGCGGCTACAATGAGCAGTTCTTC. Amino acid sequence: CSGGGSGYNEQFF.

In DNA form, the CDR3 reads TGCGCCAGCAGCTCAGTCGACAGGGTCGGCGGCTACACCTTC. Its translation is CASSSVDRVGGYTF. The chain recombines TRBV5-1 with TRBJ1-2, with 7 bases lining up with TRBD1. This CDR3 has 14 residues. Germline trimming cut 3 bases from V and 8 bases from J; bases unmatched to any gene: 10. Per germline, CDR1 SGHRS and CDR2 YFSETQ.

This clone occurred a few times. This chain uses TRBV3-1 (or the pseudogene TRBV3-2) with TRBJ1-6; TRBD1 agrees at 8 bases. The germline V gene encodes CDR1 LGHDT and CDR2 YNNKEL (reference sequence). The CDR3 has 14 amino acids. The trim removed 7 bases at V and 7 bases at J, leaving 6 bases unmatched. The chain's CDR3 is CASTAGQENSPLHF. The CDR3 coding sequence is TGTGCCAGCACCGCGGGACAGGAGAATTCACCCCTCCACTTT.

The rearrangement uses TRBV7-2 and TRBJ2-7, with no clear D. Germline V gene sequence: CDR1 SGHTA, CDR2 FQGNSA. The CDR3 totals 15 residues. Trimming removed 4 bases from V and 0 bases from J, with 13 bases in between. The DNA for the CDR3 is TGTGCCAGCAGCTCTCAACACATTCGCTCCTACGAGCAGTACTTC. Protein: CASSSQHIRSYEQYF.

The chain combines TRBV2 with TRBJ1-5; D is possibly TRBD1 (6 bases). This CDR3 contains 16 residues. The germline V gene has CDR1 SNHLY and CDR2 FYNNEI. V lost 8 bases, J lost 6 bases, and 23 bases lay in between. The CDR3 sequence is CASRLPRQGISQPQHF. CDR3 nucleotides: TGTGCCAGCCGACTACCCCGCCAGGGGATTAGTCAGCCCCAGCATTTT.

V gene TRBV19 combines with J gene TRBJ1-2, with D possibly TRBD1 on 5 matching bases. This CDR3 is built from 12 residues. V was trimmed by 9 bases and J by 2 bases, leaving 10 bases between them. Germline-derived CDR1 and CDR2 are LNHDA and SQIVND (reference sequence). The CDR3 bases are TGTGCCAGCGTAGACAGAAACTATGGCTACACCTTC. It specifies CASVDRNYGYTF. The full variable domain, completed using reference TRBV19 and TRBJ1-2, is DGGITQSPKYLFRKEGQNVTLSCEQNLNHDAMYWYRQDPGQGLRLIYYSQIVNDFQKGDIAEGYSVSREKKESFPLTVTSAQKNPTAFYLCASVDRNYGYTFGSGTRLTVV.

The chain is built from TRBV14 and TRBJ2-1; D is possibly TRBD2 (6 bases). The V gene lost 1 base and the J gene lost 7 bases, with 23 bases spanning the gap. The CDR3 length is 18 residues. From germline, CDR1 is SGHDN and CDR2 FVKESK. CDR3 nucleotide sequence: TGTGCCAGCAGCCAAGTTTATAATTGGGGGGTTGTCACGAATGAGCAGTTCTTC. Its protein product is CASSQVYNWGVVTNEQFF.

The chain uses TRBV5-1 and TRBJ1-2; D not resolved. The V end lost 0 bases, the J end lost 7 bases, and 16 bases lay between the germline ends. Looked up from germline, CDR1 is SGHRS and CDR2 is YFSETQ. This CDR3 is 15 amino acids long. CDR3 coding DNA: TGCGCCAGCAGCTTGGCCGACCCACCAGGAAGTGGCTACACCTTC. Its translation: CASSLADPPGSGYTF.

The chain recombines TRBV15 with TRBJ2-1; 7 nucleotides agree with TRBD2. The trim removed 7 bases at V and 2 bases at J, leaving 8 bases unmatched. The CDR3 is 15 residues long. Germline assignment: CDR1 LNHNV and CDR2 YYDKDF (reference sequence). The CDR3 DNA follows: TGTGCCACCATGACGGGGGGTGGCCCCTACAATGAGCAGTTCTTC. It codes for CATMTGGGPYNEQFF. The variable domain in full, with the rest retrieved from reference TRBV15 and TRBJ2-1, is DAMVIQNPRYQVTQFGKPVTLSCSQTLNHNVMYWYQQKSSQAPKLLFHYYDKDFNNEADTPDNFQSRRPNTSFCFLDIRSPGLGDTAMYLCATMTGGGPYNEQFFGPGTRLTVL.

The chain is built from TRBV11-3 and TRBJ1-1, with D unclear. Germline CDR1 is SGHNT and CDR2 is YENEEA. The CDR3 spans 13 residues. V was shortened by 5 bases and J by 1 base, with 8 bases between the two germline ends. The CDR3 spells CASSRHPNTEAFF. CDR3 DNA: TGTGCCAGCAGCCGACATCCGAACACTGAAGCTTTCTTT.

This chain joins TRBV25-1 and TRBJ2-2, with D uncertain. This CDR3 region has 13 residues. Trimming cost V 5 bases and J 1 base, with 5 bases left between them. Germline-derived CDR1 and CDR2 are MGHDK and SYGVNS. The CDR3 loop is CASSLWNTGELFF. The CDR3, as DNA: TGTGCCAGCAGTCTGTGGAACACCGGGGAGCTGTTTTTT.

This chain links TRBV9 with TRBJ1-5; D is unclear. The CDR3 is 15 amino acids. The V gene lost 2 bases and the J gene lost 5 bases, with 14 bases spanning the gap. Germline CDR1 and CDR2: SGDLS and YYNGEE. CDR3 in amino acids: CASSVGGREDQPQHF. The CDR3 DNA sequence: TGTGCCAGCAGCGTCGGAGGACGCGAGGATCAGCCCCAGCATTTT. Together with reference TRBV9 and TRBJ1-5, the CDR3 gives the full variable domain: DSGVTQTPKHLITATGQRVTLRCSPRSGDLSVYWYQQSLDQGLQFLIQYYNGEERAKGNILERFSAQQFPDLHSELNLSSLELGDSALYFCASSVGGREDQPQHFGDGTRLSIL.